This TCR beta chain was found in a study of T cells after yellow fever vaccination. Regarding the study as a whole: Among primary-vaccination clones, most reappeared after the booster, at almost 98% for CD4 and 85% to 90% for CD8.

The sample holds many counts of this clonotype. The antigen is not known. MiXCR, applied by TCRdb to the 5' RACE reads, yields one record per CDR3 protein. This table has about 320,000 distinct CDR3 sequences, approximately 4% appearing once. The length of the CDR3 is 14 residues. Deletions cut 5 bases from V and 1 base from J, with 11 bases between. Looked up from germline, CDR1 is SEHNR and CDR2 is FQNEAQ (reference sequence). The clonotype originates from a man aged 18 to 29 who received the YFV17D yellow fever vaccine. This sample comprised PBMCs, obtained 15 days after the yellow fever booster vaccination. The chain is built from TRBV7-9 and TRBJ1-1; D remains ambiguous. CDR3 nucleotide sequence: TGTGCCAGCAGCGACACGACCGGGAACACTGAAGCTTTCTTT. Translating gives CASSDTTGNTEAFF.